This T cell receptor (beta chain) is drawn from a study of T cell responses to AZD1222 COVID-19 vaccine. At the level of the study: Analysis merged second doses at about 4 or about 12 weeks. Whole-study findings and limits: With dominance at 160-218 and 743-854, vaccine-associated CD4 TCRs spanned spike. Spike-specific TCR breadth and depth both grew after two AZD1222 doses. It should be noted that donors were predominantly white British and more often female, and clonal diversity was possibly underestimated.

Profiling relied on immunoSEQ multiplex PCR, and the TCRdb table lists in-frame clones only, not all of them. The sample comprises 150,000 to 200,000 clones, 85% to 90% of which are singletons, and 6.1% rests with the top ten. This CDR3 region has 18 residues. The V segment lost 4 bases and the J segment 0 bases; nucleotides outside the gene matches: 7. Looked up from germline, CDR1 is SEHNR and CDR2 is FQNEAQ (reference sequence). As regards this clone: Its matching antigen is unknown.

The sequencing here drew on peripheral blood, taken on day 0 of AZD1222 vaccination. V is TRBV7-9 and J is TRBJ2-6, with TRBD1 identical over 9 bases. This clonotype originated in an adult in good health. CDR3 in DNA: TGTGCCAGCAGCTCCCGACAGGGGGATCCCTCTGGGGCCAACGTCCTGACTTTC. The encoded protein is CASSSRQGDPSGANVLTF.